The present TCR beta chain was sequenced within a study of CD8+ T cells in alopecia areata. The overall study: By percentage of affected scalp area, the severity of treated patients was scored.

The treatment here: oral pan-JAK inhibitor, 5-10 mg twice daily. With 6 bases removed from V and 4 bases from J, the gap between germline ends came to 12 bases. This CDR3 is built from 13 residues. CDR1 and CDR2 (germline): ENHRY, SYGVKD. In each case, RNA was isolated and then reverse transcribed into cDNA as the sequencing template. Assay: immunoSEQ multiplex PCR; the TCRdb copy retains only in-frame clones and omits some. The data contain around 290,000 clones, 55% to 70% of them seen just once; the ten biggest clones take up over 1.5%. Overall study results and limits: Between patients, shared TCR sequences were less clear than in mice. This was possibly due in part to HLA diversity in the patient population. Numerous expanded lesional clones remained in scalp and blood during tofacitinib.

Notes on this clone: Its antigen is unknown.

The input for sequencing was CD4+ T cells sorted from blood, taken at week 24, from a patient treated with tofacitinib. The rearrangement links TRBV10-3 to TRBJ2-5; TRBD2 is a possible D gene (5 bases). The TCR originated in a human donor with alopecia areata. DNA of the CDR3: TGTGCCATCAGCTCCCGGGCGGGAGAGACCCAGTACTTC. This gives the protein CAISSRAGETQYF.